The clone carrying this TCR beta chain was counted only a few times. The target antigen is unknown. Unique molecular identifiers were attached to individual cDNA molecules. TCRdb re-called the 5' RACE reads through MiXCR, storing one row per CDR3 protein. The sample yields some 71,000 distinct CDR3 sequences, roughly 10% seen once. After removal of 6 bases from V and 6 bases from J, the junction contained 12 bases not matched to a gene. The CDR3 covers 15 residues. The V gene's germline CDR1 is MNHEY and CDR2 SMNVEV (reference sequence). This sample is drawn from a study of early T cells in non-severe SARS-CoV-2 infection. On the study more broadly: Sequencing of bulk RNA from unsorted whole blood was done, without chain pairing.

Notes on the study in general: VDJdb matching, biased toward anti-spike CD8 responses, missed private and CD4 specificities.

The chain couples TRBV27 to TRBJ2-3, with 7 bases aligning to TRBD1. The TCR sequence derives from an adult who was a healthcare worker with PCR-confirmed SARS-CoV-2 infection or an uninfected control (not recorded which). The sample in question was whole blood, obtained at baseline. The DNA for the CDR3 is TGTGCCAGCAGCCCGGACAGGAGGAAAGGGGATACGCAGTATTTT. Translated, it gives CASSPDRRKGDTQYF.